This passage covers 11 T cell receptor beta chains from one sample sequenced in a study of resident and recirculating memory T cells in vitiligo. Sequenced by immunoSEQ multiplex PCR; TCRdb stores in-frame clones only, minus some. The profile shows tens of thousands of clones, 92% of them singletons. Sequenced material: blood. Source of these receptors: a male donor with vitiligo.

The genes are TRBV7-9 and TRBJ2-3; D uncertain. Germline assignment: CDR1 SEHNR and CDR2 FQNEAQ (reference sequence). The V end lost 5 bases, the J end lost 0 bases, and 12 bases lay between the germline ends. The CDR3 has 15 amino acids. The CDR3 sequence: CASSPGTASTDTQYF. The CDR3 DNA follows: TGTGCCAGCAGCCCCGGTACAGCTAGCACAGATACGCAGTATTTT.

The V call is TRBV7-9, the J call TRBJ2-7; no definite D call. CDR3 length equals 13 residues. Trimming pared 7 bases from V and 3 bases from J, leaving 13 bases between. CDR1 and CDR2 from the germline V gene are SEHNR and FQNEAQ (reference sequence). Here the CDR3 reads CASTSEIFYEQYF. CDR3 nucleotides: TGTGCCAGCACGTCGGAGATTTTCTACGAGCAGTACTTC.

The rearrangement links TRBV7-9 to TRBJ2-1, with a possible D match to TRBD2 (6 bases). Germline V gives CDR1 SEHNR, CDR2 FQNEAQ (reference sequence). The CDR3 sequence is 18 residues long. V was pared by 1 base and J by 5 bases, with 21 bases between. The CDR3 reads CASSLGSREGGFHNEQFF. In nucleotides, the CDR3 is TGTGCCAGCAGCTTAGGATCTCGAGAGGGAGGATTCCACAATGAGCAGTTCTTC. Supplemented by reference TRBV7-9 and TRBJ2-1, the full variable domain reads DTGVSQNPRHKITKRGQNVTFRCDPISEHNRLYWYRQTLGQGPEFLTYFQNEAQLEKSRLLSDRFSAERPKGSFSTLEIQRTEQGDSAMYLCASSLGSREGGFHNEQFFGPGTRLTVL.

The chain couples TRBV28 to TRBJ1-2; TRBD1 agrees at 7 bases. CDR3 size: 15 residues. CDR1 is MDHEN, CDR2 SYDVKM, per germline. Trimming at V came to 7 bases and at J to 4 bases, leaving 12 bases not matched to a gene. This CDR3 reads CASTLGDSSSYGYTF. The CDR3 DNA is TGTGCCAGCACCCTTGGGGACAGCAGCAGCTATGGCTACACCTTC.

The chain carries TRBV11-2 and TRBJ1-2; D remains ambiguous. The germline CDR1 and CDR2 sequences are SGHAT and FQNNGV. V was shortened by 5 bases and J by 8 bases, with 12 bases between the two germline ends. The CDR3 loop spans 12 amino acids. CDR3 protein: CASSTGSGGYTF. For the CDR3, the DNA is TGTGCCAGCAGCACCGGGAGCGGGGGCTACACCTTC.

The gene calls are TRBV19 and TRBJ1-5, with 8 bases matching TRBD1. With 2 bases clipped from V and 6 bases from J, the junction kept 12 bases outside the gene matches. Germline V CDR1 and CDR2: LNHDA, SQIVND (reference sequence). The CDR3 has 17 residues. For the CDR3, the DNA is TGTGCCAGTAGTATACCCCTCGACAGGGGTATAAGTCAGCCCCAGCATTTT. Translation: CASSIPLDRGISQPQHF. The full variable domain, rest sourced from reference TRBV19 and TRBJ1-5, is DGGITQSPKYLFRKEGQNVTLSCEQNLNHDAMYWYRQDPGQGLRLIYYSQIVNDFQKGDIAEGYSVSREKKESFPLTVTSAQKNPTAFYLCASSIPLDRGISQPQHFGDGTRLSIL.

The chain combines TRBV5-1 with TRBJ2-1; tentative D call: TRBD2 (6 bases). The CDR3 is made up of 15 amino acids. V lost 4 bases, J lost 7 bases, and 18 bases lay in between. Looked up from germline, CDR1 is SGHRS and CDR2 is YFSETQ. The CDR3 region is CASSLNKLALNEQFF. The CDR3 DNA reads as TGCGCCAGCAGCCTAAACAAACTAGCCTTGAATGAGCAGTTCTTC.

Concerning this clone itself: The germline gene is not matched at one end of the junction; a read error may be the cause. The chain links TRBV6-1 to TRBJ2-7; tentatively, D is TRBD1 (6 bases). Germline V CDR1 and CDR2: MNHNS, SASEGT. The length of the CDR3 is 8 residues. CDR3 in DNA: TGTGCCGGCGGACAGTTCGACTTC. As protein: CAGGQFDF.

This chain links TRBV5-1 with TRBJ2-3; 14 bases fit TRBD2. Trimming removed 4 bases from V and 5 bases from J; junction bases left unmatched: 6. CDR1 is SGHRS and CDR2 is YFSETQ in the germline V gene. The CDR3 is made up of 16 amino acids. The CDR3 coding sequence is TGCGCCAGCAGCCCCAGACTAGCGGGAGGGGTAGATACGCAGTATTTT. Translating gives CASSPRLAGGVDTQYF.

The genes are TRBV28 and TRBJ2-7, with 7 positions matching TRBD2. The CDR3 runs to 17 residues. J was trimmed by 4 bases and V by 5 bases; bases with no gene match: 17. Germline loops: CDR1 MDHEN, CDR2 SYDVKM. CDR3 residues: CASSLYRGGSVRYEQYF. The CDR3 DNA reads TGTGCCAGCAGTCTCTACCGGGGCGGGAGCGTTAGGTACGAGCAGTACTTC.

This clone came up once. The CDR3 DNA follows: TGTGCCAGCTCGTTTATCCAGACCGGGTCGGATGAAAAACTGTTTTTT. Amino acids: CASSFIQTGSDEKLFF. The chain joins TRBV27 to TRBJ1-4; D remains unclear. The length of the CDR3 is 16 residues. Per the germline V gene, CDR1 is MNHEY and CDR2 is SMNVEV (reference sequence). The V gene lost 8 bases and the J gene lost 6 bases, with 22 bases spanning the gap. Variable domain in full (rest from reference TRBV27 and TRBJ1-4): EAQVTQNPRYLITVTGKKLTVTCSQNMNHEYMSWYRQDPGLGLRQIYYSMNVEVTDKGDVPEGYKVSRKEKRNFPLILESPSPNQTSLYFCASSFIQTGSDEKLFFGSGTQLSVL.